The next 23 T cell receptor beta chains were all read from a single sample in a study of Graves' ophthalmopathy and Graves' hyperthyroidism. The study amplified TCR beta CDR3 regions using RNA transcripts. The workflow started with a first-round RT-PCR run with HTBI primers and then moved on to a second-round multiplex PCR. TCRdb passed the multiplex PCR reads through MiXCR, listing each CDR3 protein once. The sample contains under 400,000 distinct CDR3 sequences, about a sixth of which appear only once. The source material was peripheral blood. The receptor set was obtained from an adult man with Graves' ophthalmopathy.

This clonotype appeared many times. The genes are TRBV6-1 and TRBJ1-1; the match to TRBD1 covers 7 bases. CDR3 length: 10 residues. Losses at the gene ends were 8 bases for V and 8 bases for J; bases not matched to a gene: 2. The V gene's germline CDR1 is MNHNS and CDR2 SASEGT. This CDR3 reads CASDREEAFF. DNA for the CDR3: TGTGCCAGCGACAGGGAGGAAGCTTTCTTT.

The V call is TRBV12-3 or TRBV12-4, the J call TRBJ2-5, with 11 positions matching TRBD2. This CDR3 has 15 amino acids. V trimming: 10 bases; J trimming: 5 bases; junction bases outside the gene matches: 12. The CDR3 sequence is CATWSSGGAGETQYF. In nucleotides, the CDR3 is TGTGCCACCTGGAGTAGCGGGGGGGCCGGGGAGACCCAGTACTTC.

This clonotype came up many times. The CDR3 DNA reads as TGTGCCAGTAGTACGGGAAAAACCGGGGAGCTGTTTTTT. Protein sequence: CASSTGKTGELFF. The genes are TRBV19 and TRBJ2-2, with D possibly being TRBD2 (5 bases). Germline-derived CDR1 and CDR2 are LNHDA and SQIVND (reference sequence). The germline V and J ends were trimmed by 4 bases and 5 bases, with 8 bases remaining between them. There are 13 residues in the CDR3.

In this sample, this clonotype turned up many times. The V and J genes are TRBV9 and TRBJ2-7; D gene ambiguous. This CDR3 region has 14 residues. CDR1 is SGDLS and CDR2 is YYNGEE in the germline V gene. Trimming took off 4 bases at V and 0 bases at J, with 11 bases between the two ends. CDR3 in DNA: TGTGCCAGCAGCCGAAAGCCGGGCTCCTACGAGCAGTACTTC. This sequence encodes CASSRKPGSYEQYF. Full variable domain (rest looked up from reference TRBV9 and TRBJ2-7): DSGVTQTPKHLITATGQRVTLRCSPRSGDLSVYWYQQSLDQGLQFLIQYYNGEERAKGNILERFSAQQFPDLHSELNLSSLELGDSALYFCASSRKPGSYEQYFGPGTRLTVT.

In this sample, this clonotype turned up many times. The chain recombines TRBV12-3 or TRBV12-4 with TRBJ2-7; the D gene is possibly TRBD2 (5 bases). V lost 0 bases and J lost 6, with 9 bases in between. CDR3 size: 13 residues. The CDR3 DNA reads TGTGCCAGCAGTTTAGCGGGAGAGGTCGAGCAGTACTTC. Residues: CASSLAGEVEQYF.

This clonotype was observed at least ten times. The chain combines TRBV15 with TRBJ1-1; 7 bases are shared with TRBD1. The CDR3 has 14 amino acids. V was pared by 5 bases and J by 1 base, with 4 bases of the junction left unmatched. The germline CDR1 and CDR2 sequences are LNHNV and YYDKDF (reference sequence). The CDR3 sequence: CATSRRQGNTEAFF. The CDR3 DNA follows: TGTGCCACCAGCCGCCGACAGGGGAACACTGAAGCTTTCTTT.

This clonotype has a count of ten or more. The J gene is TRBJ2-7, the V gene TRBV7-9; 7 bases line up with TRBD2. The V segment lost 2 bases and the J segment 5 bases; nucleotides outside the gene matches: 12. The length of the CDR3 is 16 residues. The germline CDR1 and CDR2 sequences are SEHNR and FQNEAQ (reference sequence). For the CDR3, the DNA is TGTGCCAGCAGCTTACCCATGACTGGCGGGAGTGACGAGCAGTACTTC. Its translation: CASSLPMTGGSDEQYF.

The genes are TRBV11-2 and TRBJ2-7; 16 positions match TRBD2. V shed 6 bases, J shed 3 bases, and the junction held 8 bases outside the gene matches. Germline V gene data show CDR1 as SGHAT and CDR2 as FQNNGV. The CDR3 is made up of 17 amino acids. DNA of the CDR3: TGTGCCAGCAGGGAGGGACTAGCGGGAGGGACCGACTACGAGCAGTACTTC. Its protein is CASREGLAGGTDYEQYF.

This clonotype has a handful of counts. This chain joins TRBV12-3 or TRBV12-4 and TRBJ2-7; 7 positions agree with TRBD1. The CDR3 is 14 amino acids. Trimming removed 7 bases from V and 0 bases from J; junction bases left unmatched: 6. DNA of the CDR3: TGTGCCAGCAAAAGCCGGGACAGCTCCTACGAGCAGTACTTC. The encoded protein is CASKSRDSSYEQYF.

This clonotype was recorded many times. The CDR3 sequence is CASSLTRIGELFF. The CDR3 DNA sequence: TGTGCCAGCAGTCTAACTAGAATAGGGGAGCTGTTTTTT. The rearrangement links TRBV12-3 or TRBV12-4 to TRBJ2-2; tentative D call: TRBD2 (5 bases). The CDR3 has 13 residues. Trimming removed 5 bases from V and 8 bases from J, with 12 bases in between.

Regarding this clonotype: A much bigger clone sits one base away, suggesting this may be a read error. It is likely a read error, because the conserved phenylalanine at the end of the CDR3 is missing. V is TRBV10-3 and J is TRBJ1-1; D ambiguous. The CDR3 totals 14 residues. Germline V gene sequence: CDR1 ENHRY, CDR2 SYGVKD. V was cut by 2 bases and J by 1 base, with 8 bases left in between. CDR3 coding DNA: TGTGCCATCAGTGAGCCAGGAGAGAACACTGAAGCTTTCTCT. This encodes CAISEPGENTEAFS.

This clonotype was counted many times. The chain combines TRBV30 with TRBJ2-7, with 10 nucleotides matching TRBD2. V was clipped by 4 bases and J by 0 bases; unmatched bases: 0. CDR3 length: 13 amino acids. From germline, CDR1 is GTSNPN and CDR2 SVGIG (reference sequence). The CDR3 is CAWTSGGSYEQYF. DNA of the CDR3: TGTGCCTGGACTAGCGGGGGCTCCTACGAGCAGTACTTC.

This clonotype was detected ten times or more. The genes are TRBV30 and TRBJ1-2; 8 bases map to TRBD1. The CDR3 is 13 amino acids. Germline V gives CDR1 GTSNPN, CDR2 SVGIG (reference sequence). The junction had 4 bases not matched to a gene; V was cut back by 1 base and J by 6 bases. The CDR3 is CAWSEDREHGYTF. CDR3 bases: TGTGCCTGGAGTGAGGACAGGGAACATGGCTACACCTTC.

This clonotype was found many times. The rearrangement joins TRBV9 to TRBJ2-7, with TRBD1 matching 7 bases. The CDR3 runs 15 residues. Germline-derived CDR1 and CDR2 are SGDLS and YYNGEE. V lost 3 bases and J lost 7; bases outside the gene matches: 13. For the CDR3, the DNA is TGTGCCAGCAGCGGCCGAGGGGGCCCAGCTGAGGAGCAGTACTTC. It translates to CASSGRGGPAEEQYF.

This clonotype was seen repeatedly, ten times or more. The J gene is TRBJ2-5, the V gene TRBV6-5, with 11 bases matching TRBD2. Germline V gene lookup returns CDR1 MNHEY and CDR2 SVGAGI. After removal of 2 bases from V and 5 bases from J, the junction contained 1 base not matched to a gene. The CDR3 contains 14 residues. The CDR3 region has the DNA TGTGCCAGCAGTTACAGACTAGCGGGGGAGACCCAGTACTTC. Amino acids: CASSYRLAGETQYF.

This clonotype was counted at least ten times. J is TRBJ2-2 and V is TRBV24-1, with 8 bases that match TRBD1. There are 17 residues in the CDR3. Per germline, CDR1 KGHDR and CDR2 SFDVKD. Trimming removed 5 bases from V and 6 bases from J; junction bases left unmatched: 13. CDR3 amino acids: CATSVPVGRGRPGELFF. In nucleotides, the CDR3 is TGTGCCACCAGTGTCCCGGTGGGCAGGGGGCGCCCCGGGGAGCTGTTTTTT.

Only a few counts were recorded for this clonotype. V gene TRBV2 combines with J gene TRBJ1-1, with D unresolved. The V end was cut by 7 bases, the J end by 0 bases, with 9 bases between. This CDR3 comprises 13 residues. Germline V lookup: CDR1 SNHLY, CDR2 FYNNEI. The CDR3 nucleotides read TGTGCCAGCAAGGCTGGTATGAACACTGAAGCTTTCTTT. Its protein product is CASKAGMNTEAFF. Using reference TRBV2 and TRBJ1-1 for the parts outside the CDR3, the full variable domain is EPEVTQTPSHQVTQMGQEVILRCVPISNHLYFYWYRQILGQKVEFLVSFYNNEISEKSEIFDDQFSVERPDGSNFTLKIRSTKLEDSAMYFCASKAGMNTEAFFGQGTRLTVV.

Many counts were recorded for this clonotype. This rearrangement joins TRBV29-1 to TRBJ2-7, with TRBD1 matching 9 bases. The V and J ends lost 1 base and 0 bases, in that order; junction bases with no gene match: 1. The germline gives CDR1 SQVTM, CDR2 ANQGSEA. The CDR3 has 14 amino acids. CDR3 bases: TGCAGCGTTGAAGGGACAGGGGACTCCTACGAGCAGTACTTC. Amino acid sequence: CSVEGTGDSYEQYF.

This clonotype appeared many times. The J gene is TRBJ2-7, the V gene TRBV7-2, with TRBD2 matching 12 bases. The ends lost 6 bases at V and 7 bases at J; junction bases unmatched: 13. CDR1 and CDR2 (germline): SGHTA, FQGNSA. The CDR3 is made up of 16 amino acids. The CDR3 is CASSWRRASGRGEQYF. CDR3 DNA: TGTGCCAGCAGTTGGCGGAGGGCTAGCGGGAGGGGAGAGCAGTACTTC.

The CDR3: CASSLTASLETQYF. DNA for the CDR3: TGTGCCAGCAGTTTGACGGCTAGCCTGGAGACCCAGTACTTC. The chain carries TRBV12-3 or TRBV12-4 and TRBJ2-5; tentatively, D is TRBD2 (5 bases). CDR3 length: 14 residues. V was cut by 3 bases and J by 5 bases, with 13 bases left in between.

This clonotype was detected ten times or more. The chain recombines TRBV30 with TRBJ1-1, with D hard to call. The CDR3 spans 13 residues. V lost 0 bases and J lost 1, with 6 bases in between. Germline V gene sequence: CDR1 GTSNPN, CDR2 SVGIG (reference sequence). The CDR3 spells CAWSVKANTEAFF. In DNA form, the CDR3 reads TGTGCCTGGAGTGTAAAGGCGAACACTGAAGCTTTCTTT. The variable domain in full, with the rest retrieved from reference TRBV30 and TRBJ1-1, is SQTIHQWPATLVQPVGSPLSLECTVEGTSNPNLYWYRQAAGRGLQLLFYSVGIGQISSEVPQNLSASRPQDRQFILSSKKLLLSDSGFYLCAWSVKANTEAFFGQGTRLTVV.

There are many counts of this clonotype. The rearrangement uses TRBV20-1 and TRBJ2-7; tentative D call: TRBD1 (6 bases). With 6 bases removed from V and 1 base from J, the gap between germline ends came to 10 bases. This CDR3 spans 12 amino acids. Germline loops: CDR1 DFQATT, CDR2 SNEGSKA (reference sequence). CDR3 in amino acids: CSAGADSYEQYF. The CDR3, as DNA: TGCAGTGCGGGGGCGGATTCCTACGAGCAGTACTTC.

In this sample, this clonotype turned up many times. The V call is TRBV12-3 or TRBV12-4, the J call TRBJ2-2; D is unresolved. The CDR3 runs to 13 residues. Between the trimmed V and J ends, which lost 7 bases and 4 bases, there was a span of 10 bases. CDR3 protein: CASKLASTGELFF. Written as DNA, the CDR3 is TGTGCCAGCAAATTGGCGTCCACCGGGGAGCTGTTTTTT.